A selection of T cell receptor beta chains follows, all from one sample in a study of blood T cell repertoires in COVID-19. TCRdb keeps only in-frame clones here, not all; method: immunoSEQ multiplex PCR. This sample carries 250,000 to 350,000 clones, roughly nine tenths of them seen once, and the ten largest clones take less than 3.5%. Sequenced sample: peripheral blood. The receptor set was obtained from a woman in her twenties or thirties with COVID-19, enrolled during active disease. Each CDR3 is given with its conserved first and last residue. D genes are given only for firm matches. Clone sizes are given selectively: once, few, many, or a class where the clone is expanded.

TRBJ1-5 | TRBV6-1 | - | 16 | TRBD1 | CASSETGTGVGQPQHF | TGTGCCAGCAGTGAAACGGGTACAGGGGTAGGTCAGCCCCAGCATTTT
TRBJ1-2 | TRBV9 | - | 14 | - | CASSVAGQGYGYTF | TGTGCCAGCAGCGTAGCTGGCCAGGGCTATGGCTACACCTTC
TRBJ2-5 | TRBV19 | once | 13 | - | CASSGVGQETQYF | TGTGCCAGTAGTGGAGTGGGTCAAGAGACCCAGTACTTC
TRBJ2-2 | TRBV5-1 | - | 15 | TRBD2 | CASSLSSGNTGELFF | TGCGCCAGCAGCCTCTCTAGCGGGAACACCGGGGAGCTGTTTTTT
TRBJ1-1 | TRBV14 | - | 14 | TRBD1 | CASSRQGYYTEAFF | TGTGCCAGCAGTCGACAGGGCTACTACACTGAAGCTTTCTTT
TRBJ1-2 | TRBV19 | - | 15 | TRBD1 | CASSIGQGMSYGYTF | TGTGCCAGTAGTATTGGACAGGGGATGAGCTATGGCTACACCTTC
TRBJ1-2 | TRBV6-1 | - | 15 | - | CASSEVRLTNYGYTF | TGTGCCAGCAGTGAAGTGAGACTCACTAACTATGGCTACACCTTC
TRBJ1-1 | TRBV7-3 | - | 14 | TRBD1 | CASSRQGANTEAFF | TGTGCCAGCAGCCGACAGGGGGCGAACACTGAAGCTTTCTTT
TRBJ2-3 | TRBV2 | once | 13 | TRBD2 | CASAGGRLNTQYF | TGTGCCAGCGCGGGCGGGAGGCTCAATACGCAGTATTTT
TRBJ2-7 | TRBV19 | few | 13 | - | CASSINAASEQYF | TGTGCCAGTAGTATAAATGCGGCTAGCGAGCAGTACTTC
TRBJ2-1 | TRBV6-1 | - | 14 | TRBD2 | CASSEQRELNEQFF | TGTGCCAGCAGTGAGCAGCGGGAACTCAATGAGCAGTTCTTC
TRBJ2-1 | TRBV15 | - | 16 | TRBD2 | CATSRGSSGRYNEQFF | TGTGCCACCAGCAGAGGGTCTAGCGGGCGGTACAATGAGCAGTTCTTC
TRBJ1-1 | TRBV19 | - | 16 | - | CASTARSTSVNTEAFF | -
TRBJ1-4 | TRBV27 | few | 15 | - | CASSLRPTANEKLFF | TGTGCCAGCAGTCTCCGCCCGACAGCTAATGAAAAACTGTTTTTT
TRBJ1-3 | TRBV27 | - | 15 | - | CASRPGSYSGNTIYF | TGTGCCAGCAGACCAGGAAGCTACTCTGGAAACACCATATATTTT
TRBJ2-2 | TRBV6-2/TRBV6-3 | - | 17 | TRBD1 | CASSDGQGVPNTGELFF | TGTGCCAGCAGTGACGGACAGGGTGTCCCGAACACCGGGGAGCTGTTTTTT
TRBJ1-1 | TRBV11-2 | - | 14 | - | CASGGGKGNTEAFF | TGTGCCAGCGGGGGAGGGAAGGGGAACACTGAAGCTTTCTTT
TRBJ1-5 | TRBV25-1 | - | 14 | TRBD1 | CASSEGTVVQPQHF | TGTGCCAGCAGTGAAGGGACAGTTGTTCAGCCCCAGCATTTT
TRBJ2-7 | TRBV2 | - | 14 | TRBD2 | CASRTSGVSYEQYF | TGTGCCAGCAGAACTAGCGGGGTCTCCTACGAGCAGTACTTC
TRBJ2-1 | TRBV18 | - | 13 | - | CASSPERSLEQFF | TGTGCCAGCTCCCCAGAGAGAAGCCTTGAGCAGTTCTTC
TRBJ2-3 | TRBV4-2 | - | 20 | TRBD2 | CASSQDPKTSGSTSTDTQYF | TGTGCCAGCAGCCAAGATCCGAAGACTAGCGGGAGTACTAGCACAGATACGCAGTATTTT
TRBJ1-1 | TRBV30 | - | 15 | - | CAWRQGNRVNTEAFF | TGTGCCTGGAGGCAGGGCAACAGGGTGAACACTGAAGCTTTCTTT
TRBJ2-7 | TRBV3-1/TRBV3-2 | - | 12 | - | CASSYGHYEQYF | TGTGCCAGCAGCTACGGACATTACGAGCAGTACTTC
TRBJ2-1 | TRBV12-5 | - | 12 | - | CASGPSGSRQFF | TGTGCTAGTGGACCCAGCGGCAGCAGGCAGTTCTTC
TRBJ1-2 | TRBV12-3/TRBV12-4 | - | 12 | - | CASSLEGYGYTF | TGTGCCAGCAGTTTGGAGGGATATGGCTACACCTTC
TRBJ1-3 | TRBV30 | - | 15 | - | CAWSVNRASGNTIYF | TGTGCCTGGAGTGTGAACAGGGCCTCTGGAAACACCATATATTTT
TRBJ1-1 | TRBV5-1 | - | 15 | TRBD1 | CASSFQGAGNTEAFF | TGCGCCAGCAGCTTTCAGGGGGCGGGGAACACTGAAGCTTTCTTT
TRBJ1-1 | TRBV7-2 | - | 14 | TRBD1 | CASSFRGRGTEAFF | TGTGCCAGCAGCTTCAGGGGGCGCGGAACTGAAGCTTTCTTT
TRBJ2-5 | TRBV9 | - | 16 | TRBD2 | CASSVGAGGPTETQYF | TGTGCCAGCAGCGTTGGGGCGGGAGGCCCGACGGAGACCCAGTACTTC
TRBJ1-2 | TRBV29-1 | once | 15 | TRBD1 | CSAHSPGTGTRGYTF | TGCAGCGCACACTCCCCCGGGACAGGGACACGAGGCTACACCTTC
TRBJ2-5 | TRBV12-3/TRBV12-4 | - | 13 | - | CASSQGSWETQYF | TGTGCCAGCAGCCAGGGGAGTTGGGAGACCCAGTACTTC
TRBJ2-1 | TRBV11-3 | - | 15 | - | CASSLRHNQYNEQFF | TGTGCCAGCAGCCTCCGACACAACCAATACAATGAGCAGTTCTTC
TRBJ1-1 | TRBV5-1 | - | 13 | - | CASSLEPSFEAFF | TGCGCCAGCAGCTTGGAGCCTTCATTTGAAGCTTTCTTT
TRBJ2-7 | TRBV29-1 | - | 17 | TRBD2 | CSAQGTSGATSSYEQYF | TGCAGCGCCCAGGGGACTAGCGGGGCTACGAGCTCCTACGAGCAGTACTTC
TRBJ1-6 | TRBV18 | once | 15 | - | CASSSMTASNSPLHF | TGTGCCAGCTCATCTATGACAGCCTCTAATTCACCCCTCCACTTT
TRBJ1-4 | TRBV4-1 | - | 12 | - | CASSQYGEKLFF | TGCGCCAGCAGCCAATACGGTGAAAAACTGTTTTTT
TRBJ1-1 | TRBV19 | - | 15 | - | CASSISGGGNTEAFF | TGTGCCAGTAGTATAAGCGGAGGCGGGAACACTGAAGCTTTCTTT
TRBJ1-1 | TRBV7-2 | - | 16 | - | CASSLAQGGLGTEAFF | TGTGCCAGCAGCTTAGCGCAGGGAGGGTTAGGCACTGAAGCTTTCTTT
TRBJ1-4 | TRBV6-5 | - | 15 | TRBD1 | CASSALTGTNEKLFF | TGTGCCAGCAGCGCACTGACAGGGACTAATGAAAAACTGTTTTTT
TRBJ1-5 | TRBV9 | - | 15 | TRBD1 | CASGAGGHSNQPQHF | TGTGCCAGCGGCGCAGGGGGCCATAGCAATCAGCCCCAGCATTTT
TRBJ1-2 | TRBV6-1 | - | 15 | TRBD1 | CASSDPGQGNYGYTF | TGTGCCAGCAGTGATCCGGGACAGGGGAACTATGGCTACACCTTC
TRBJ1-2 | TRBV27 | few | 15 | TRBD1 | CASRRLEGQLYGYTF | TGTGCCAGCCGGAGGCTTGAGGGACAGCTCTATGGCTACACCTTC
TRBJ1-4 | TRBV5-1 | - | 15 | - | CASSFERQTNEKLFF | TGCGCCAGCAGCTTTGAGAGGCAAACTAATGAAAAACTGTTTTTT
TRBJ2-2 | TRBV7-3 | - | 12 | - | CASSFIPGELFF | TGTGCCAGCAGCTTCATTCCCGGGGAGCTGTTTTTT
TRBJ1-4 | TRBV18 | - | 13 | - | CASSPLDSEKLFF | TGTGCCAGCTCACCTCTAGACAGCGAAAAACTGTTTTTT
TRBJ1-1 | TRBV10-3 | - | 15 | TRBD1 | CAISESDRGPSEAFF | TGTGCCATCAGTGAGTCGGACAGGGGCCCCTCTGAAGCTTTCTTT
TRBJ2-2 | TRBV30 | - | 13 | TRBD1 | CAWSGDRDGELFF | TGTGCCTGGAGCGGGGACAGGGACGGGGAGCTGTTTTTT
TRBJ1-6 | TRBV28 | - | 19 | TRBD1 | CASSPPGVTGSSYNSPLHF | TGTGCCAGCAGTCCTCCAGGGGTGACAGGGAGCTCCTATAATTCACCCCTCCACTTT
TRBJ1-2 | TRBV3-1/TRBV3-2 | - | 14 | - | CASTAGPVSYGYTF | TGTGCCAGCACCGCAGGGCCCGTTTCCTATGGCTACACCTTC
TRBJ2-7 | TRBV19 | - | 15 | TRBD1 | CASSIEGQGHYEQYF | TGTGCCAGTAGTATAGAGGGACAGGGGCACTACGAGCAGTACTTC
TRBJ1-1 | TRBV2 | - | 14 | TRBD1 | CASSPRTGNTEAFF | TGTGCCAGCAGCCCGCGGACAGGGAACACTGAAGCTTTCTTT
TRBJ2-1 | TRBV11-2 | - | 15 | TRBD2 | CASSLDRLAGDAQFF | TGTGCCAGCAGCTTAGATCGGCTAGCGGGAGACGCGCAGTTCTTC
TRBJ1-1 | TRBV29-1 | - | 13 | TRBD1 | CSVSLGTGGSAFF | TGCAGCGTTTCTCTGGGGACAGGGGGTTCGGCTTTCTTT
TRBJ2-1 | TRBV20-1 | - | 11 | TRBD1 | CSAPDRAEQFF | TGCAGTGCTCCTGACAGGGCGGAGCAGTTCTTC
TRBJ2-7 | TRBV20-1 | - | 15 | TRBD2 | CSASPGTSGDYEQYF | TGCAGTGCTAGTCCTGGCACTAGCGGGGACTACGAGCAGTACTTC